This T cell receptor beta chain was identified during a study of CD8+ T cells in alopecia areata. Study results and caveats: For lesional scalp, especially alopecia totalis/universalis, clonality was higher than in normal scalp.

Extracted RNA was reverse transcribed, and the resulting cDNA served as sequencing template. Libraries were prepared by immunoSEQ multiplex PCR; TCRdb keeps only in-frame clonotypes and omits some of them. The sample yields almost 250,000 clones, roughly two thirds seen once. The CDR3 runs to 15 residues. In germline, CDR1 is SGHTA, CDR2 FQGNSA. With V trimmed by 5 bases and J by 5 bases, 10 bases remained unmatched. As concerns this clone: The antigen is not known.

Peripheral blood samples and lesional scalp punch biopsies were obtained from alopecia areata patients. PBMC-derived CD4+ and CD8+ T cells were sorted. The V gene is TRBV7-2, the J gene TRBJ2-7; 9 positions match TRBD1. This clonotype was sampled from a human donor with alopecia areata. The sample in question was CD4+ T cells sorted from blood, obtained at week 0. For the CDR3, the DNA is TGTGCCAGCAGCCTGGAACCCCGGACAGGGGACGAGCAGTACTTC. Protein product: CASSLEPRTGDEQYF.